The 6 T cell receptor beta chains reported below all come from one sample, sequenced in a study of response to subunit inactivated influenza vaccine. TCRdb reprocessed the RT-PCR reads with MiXCR, giving one entry per CDR3 protein. This sample has around 170,000 distinct CDR3 sequences, with approximately 11% found just once. The specimen comprised CD8+ T cells sorted from PBMCs, sampled about 24 months after vaccination. All receptors derive from a man aged 50-75 years who received an inactivated influenza vaccine.

This chain links TRBV5-1 with TRBJ1-1; 9 bases fit TRBD1. Germline V gene lookup returns CDR1 SGHRS and CDR2 YFSETQ. The CDR3 totals 15 residues. With V trimmed by 0 bases and J by 2 bases, 2 bases remained unmatched. The CDR3 DNA reads TGCGCCAGCAGCTTGGGACAGGGGGGAAACACTGAAGCTTTCTTT. This codes for CASSLGQGGNTEAFF.

This clonotype was counted a few times. The chain recombines TRBV6-2 or TRBV6-3 with TRBJ2-1; weak D call: TRBD1 (6 bases). Trimming pared 6 bases from V and 0 bases from J, leaving 12 bases between. The V gene's germline CDR1 is MNHEY and CDR2 SVGEGT. This CDR3 comprises 15 residues. CDR3: CASRGDTFSYNEQFF. Written as DNA, the CDR3 is TGTGCCAGCAGGGGGGACACCTTCTCCTACAATGAGCAGTTCTTC.

This clonotype was picked up many times. The chain links TRBV7-2 to TRBJ2-7; 10 bases agree with TRBD2. Unmatched junction bases numbered 6, after V lost 5 bases and J lost 2 bases. Germline lookup yields CDR1 SGHTA and CDR2 FQGNSA. The CDR3 sequence is 15 residues long. The CDR3 nucleotides are TGTGCCAGCAGCGAACTAGCGGGGCCCCCCTACGAGCAGTACTTC. It is translated as CASSELAGPPYEQYF.

J is TRBJ1-4 and V is TRBV6-5; D might be TRBD1 (5 bases). The CDR3 is 13 residues long. Per germline, CDR1 MNHEY and CDR2 SVGAGI. Trimming took off 4 bases at V and 7 bases at J, with 10 bases between the two ends. The CDR3 nucleotides are TGTGCCAGCAGTTTTACAGGAGTTGAAAAACTGTTTTTT. Translating gives CASSFTGVEKLFF.

This clonotype was observed a handful of times. The chain links TRBV6-1 to TRBJ2-5; the D gene is possibly TRBD2 (5 bases). The CDR3 consists of 15 residues. V was trimmed by 6 bases and J by 5 bases, leaving 19 bases between them. Germline assignment: CDR1 MNHNS and CDR2 SASEGT. The CDR3 nucleotides are TGTGCCAGCAGCGCCCCTGGTCCCCAGCGGGAGACCCAGTACTTC. Translation gives CASSAPGPQRETQYF.

This chain connects TRBV5-4 to TRBJ2-1; perhaps D is TRBD1 or TRBD2 (6 bases each). V lost 7 bases and J 7 bases, leaving 9 bases between the germline ends. Germline values: CDR1 SGHNT, CDR2 YYREEE (reference sequence). This CDR3 has 11 residues. The CDR3 is CASRGQNEQFF. The CDR3 nucleotides read TGTGCCAGCCGGGGGCAAAATGAGCAGTTCTTC.